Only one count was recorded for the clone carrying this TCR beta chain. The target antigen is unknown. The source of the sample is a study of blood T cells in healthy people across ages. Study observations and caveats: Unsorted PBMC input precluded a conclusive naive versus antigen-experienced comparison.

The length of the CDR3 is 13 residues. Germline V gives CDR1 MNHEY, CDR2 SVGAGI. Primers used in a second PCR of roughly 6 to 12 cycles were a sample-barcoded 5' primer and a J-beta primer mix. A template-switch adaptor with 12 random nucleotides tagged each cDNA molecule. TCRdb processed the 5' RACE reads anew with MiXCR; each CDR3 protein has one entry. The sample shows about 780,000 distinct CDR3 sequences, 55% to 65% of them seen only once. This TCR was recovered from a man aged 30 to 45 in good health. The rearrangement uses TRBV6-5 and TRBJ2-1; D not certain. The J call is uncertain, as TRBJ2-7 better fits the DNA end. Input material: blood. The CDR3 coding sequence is TGTGCCAGCAGTTACTCGACAACATACGAGCAGTACTTC. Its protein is CASSYSTTYEQYF.